This is a list of T cell receptor beta chains from one sample in a study of blood T cell repertoires in COVID-19. Clones were sequenced by immunoSEQ multiplex PCR, and TCRdb holds only the in-frame ones, with some missing. The sample holds roughly 230,000 clones, 83% seen once. The sequencing sample was made of peripheral blood. These receptors originate from a human donor in a cohort sampled during active COVID-19. Both conserved end residues are part of each CDR3. Each record gives: CDR3 length, D gene, J gene, V gene, CDR3 protein, CDR3 DNA. D genes are given only for firm matches.

12 TRBD1 TRBJ2-7 TRBV5-1 CASSTGGEEQYF TGCGCCAGCAGCACAGGGGGCGAAGAGCAGTACTTC
15 . TRBJ2-3 TRBV6-5 CASSYDTSSTDTQYF TGTGCCAGCAGTTACGACACCTCTAGCACAGATACGCAGTATTTT
15 . TRBJ1-2 TRBV30 CAWSPGTPVIYGYTF TGTGCCTGGAGTCCCGGGACTCCAGTAATCTATGGCTACACCTTC
14 TRBD2 TRBJ2-5 TRBV10-1 CASSAGGREETQYF TGCGCCAGCAGTGCGGGAGGAAGGGAGGAGACCCAGTACTTC
10 . TRBJ2-5 TRBV20-1 CSAYRDTQYF TGCAGTGCATATAGAGATACCCAGTACTTC
15 . TRBJ2-7 TRBV3-1/TRBV3-2 CASSRRLDQAYEQYF TGTGCCAGCAGCCGCCGACTAGACCAAGCCTACGAGCAGTACTTC
15 . TRBJ2-7 TRBV7-9 CASSSGDIVPKEQYF TGTGCCAGCAGCAGTGGGGACATAGTCCCTAAGGAGCAGTACTTC
18 TRBD1 TRBJ1-1 TRBV5-1 CASSLVGTGGFKNTEAFF TGCGCCAGCAGCTTAGTAGGGACAGGGGGCTTTAAGAACACTGAAGCTTTCTTT
14 . TRBJ2-3 TRBV2 CASRKITSTDTQYF TGTGCCAGCAGGAAGATAACTAGCACAGATACGCAGTATTTT
16 TRBD1 TRBJ2-2 TRBV5-5 CASSPGTGPNTGELFF TGTGCCAGCAGTCCTGGGACAGGCCCGAACACCGGGGAGCTGTTTTTT
13 . TRBJ1-4 TRBV28 CASSLRTPEKLFF TGTGCCAGCAGTTTAAGGACACCAGAAAAACTGTTTTTT
14 . TRBJ1-2 TRBV9 CASSVERGGYGYTF TGTGCCAGCAGCGTAGAAAGGGGCGGATATGGCTACACCTTC
15 TRBD1 TRBJ2-5 TRBV27 CASSPRQGEKETQYF TGTGCCAGCAGTCCGCGACAGGGGGAAAAAGAGACCCAGTACTTC
13 . TRBJ1-5 TRBV3-1/TRBV3-2 CASSLDRYQPQHF TGTGCCAGCAGCTTAGACAGGTATCAGCCCCAGCATTTT